This TCR beta chain was sequenced during a study of PD-1 blockade in classical Hodgkin lymphoma. The CDR3 covers 14 residues. This sample's time point: cycle 4 day 1 (C4D1), after 6 weeks of nivolumab. With no exception, relapse followed autologous stem cell transplantation in all patients, and brentuximab vedotin exposure varied. Assay used: immunoSEQ multiplex PCR; TCRdb lists only in-frame clones, some missing. The table includes under 25,000 clones, approximately 76% detected once. Concerning this clone itself: Its antigen is as yet unknown.

Points from the study as a whole: Diminished baseline TCR diversity has been reported in newly diagnosed patients relative to healthy donors. Significantly greater TCR diversity emerged by C4D1 in CD4+ cells but not CD8+ cells.

The J gene is TRBJ1-1, the V gene TRBV21-1; the tabulated D call, TRBD1, remains unverified against the DNA. TRBV21-1 is a listed pseudogene. The input for sequencing was peripheral blood mononuclear cells (PBMCs), taken before the fourth cycle of nivolumab. The receptor was derived from a human donor with classical Hodgkin lymphoma. The chain's CDR3 is CASSKAQGNTEAFF. CDR3 in DNA: TGTGCCAGCAGCAAAGCCCAGGGAAACACTGAAGCTTTCTTT.